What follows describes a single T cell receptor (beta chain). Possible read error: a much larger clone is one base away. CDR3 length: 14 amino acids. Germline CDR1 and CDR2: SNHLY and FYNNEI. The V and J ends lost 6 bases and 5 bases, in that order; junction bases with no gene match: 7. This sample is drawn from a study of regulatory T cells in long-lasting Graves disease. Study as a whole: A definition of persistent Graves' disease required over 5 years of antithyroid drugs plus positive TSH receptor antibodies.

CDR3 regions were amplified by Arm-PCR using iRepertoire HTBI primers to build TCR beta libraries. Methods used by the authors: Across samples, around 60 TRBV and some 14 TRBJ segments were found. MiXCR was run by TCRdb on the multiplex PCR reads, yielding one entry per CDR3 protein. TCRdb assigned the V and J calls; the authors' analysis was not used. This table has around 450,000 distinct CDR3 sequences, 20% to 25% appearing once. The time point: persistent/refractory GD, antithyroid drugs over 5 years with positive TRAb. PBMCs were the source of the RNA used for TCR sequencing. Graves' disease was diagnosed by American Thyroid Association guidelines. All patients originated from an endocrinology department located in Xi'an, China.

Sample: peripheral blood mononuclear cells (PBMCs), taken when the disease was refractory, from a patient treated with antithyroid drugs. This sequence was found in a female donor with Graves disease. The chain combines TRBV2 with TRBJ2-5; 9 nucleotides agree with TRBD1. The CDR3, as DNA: TGTGCCAGCAGGGCGACAGGGGGAGGGGAGACCCAGTACTTC. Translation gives CASRATGGGETQYF. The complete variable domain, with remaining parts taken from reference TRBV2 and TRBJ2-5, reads EPEVTQTPSHQVTQMGQEVILRCVPISNHLYFYWYRQILGQKVEFLVSFYNNEISEKSEIFDDQFSVERPDGSNFTLKIRSTKLEDSAMYFCASRATGGGETQYFGPGTRLLVL.